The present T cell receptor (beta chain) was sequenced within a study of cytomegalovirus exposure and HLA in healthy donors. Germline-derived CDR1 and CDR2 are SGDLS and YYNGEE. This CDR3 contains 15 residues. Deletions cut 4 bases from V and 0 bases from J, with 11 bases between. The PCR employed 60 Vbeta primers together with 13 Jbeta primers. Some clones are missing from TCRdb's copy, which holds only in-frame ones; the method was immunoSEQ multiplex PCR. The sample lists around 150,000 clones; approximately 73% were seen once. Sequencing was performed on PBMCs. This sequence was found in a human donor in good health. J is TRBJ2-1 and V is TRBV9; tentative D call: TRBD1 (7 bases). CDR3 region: CASSQGGGSYNEQFF. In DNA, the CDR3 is TGTGCCAGCAGCCAGGGGGGTGGCTCCTACAATGAGCAGTTCTTC. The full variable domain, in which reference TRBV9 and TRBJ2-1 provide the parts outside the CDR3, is DSGVTQTPKHLITATGQRVTLRCSPRSGDLSVYWYQQSLDQGLQFLIQYYNGEERAKGNILERFSAQQFPDLHSELNLSSLELGDSALYFCASSQGGGSYNEQFFGPGTRLTVL.